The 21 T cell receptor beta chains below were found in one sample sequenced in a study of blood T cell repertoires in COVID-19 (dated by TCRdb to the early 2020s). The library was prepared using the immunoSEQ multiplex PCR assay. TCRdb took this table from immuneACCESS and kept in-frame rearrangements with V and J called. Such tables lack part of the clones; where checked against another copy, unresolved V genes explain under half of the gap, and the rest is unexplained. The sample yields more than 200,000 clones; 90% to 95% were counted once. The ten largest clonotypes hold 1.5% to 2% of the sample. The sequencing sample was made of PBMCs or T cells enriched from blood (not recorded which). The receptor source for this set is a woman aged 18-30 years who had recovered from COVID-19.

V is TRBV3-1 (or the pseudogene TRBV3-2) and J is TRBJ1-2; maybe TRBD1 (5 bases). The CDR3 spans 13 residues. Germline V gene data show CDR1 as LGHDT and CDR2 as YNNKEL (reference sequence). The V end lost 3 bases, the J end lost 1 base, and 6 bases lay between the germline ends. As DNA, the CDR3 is TGTGCCAGCAGCCACAGGGTTAACTATGGCTACACCTTC. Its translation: CASSHRVNYGYTF.

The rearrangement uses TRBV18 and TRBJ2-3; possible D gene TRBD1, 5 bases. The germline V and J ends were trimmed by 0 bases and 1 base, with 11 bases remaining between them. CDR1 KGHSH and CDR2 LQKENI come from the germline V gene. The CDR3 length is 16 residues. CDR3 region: CASSPPSRAGTDTQYF. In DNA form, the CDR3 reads TGTGCCAGCTCACCACCCAGCAGGGCGGGCACAGATACGCAGTATTTT.

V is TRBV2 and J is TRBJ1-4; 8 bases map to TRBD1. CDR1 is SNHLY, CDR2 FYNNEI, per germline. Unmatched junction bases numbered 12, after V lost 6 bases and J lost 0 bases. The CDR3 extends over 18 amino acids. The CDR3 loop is CASSSLFQGASTNEKLFF. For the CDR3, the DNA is TGTGCCAGCAGCTCTTTATTCCAGGGGGCGTCAACTAATGAAAAACTGTTTTTT.

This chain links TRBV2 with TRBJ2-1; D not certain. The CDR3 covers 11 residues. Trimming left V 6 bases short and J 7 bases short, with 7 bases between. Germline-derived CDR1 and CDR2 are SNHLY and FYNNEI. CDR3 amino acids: CASSLVNEQFF. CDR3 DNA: TGTGCCAGCAGCCTAGTTAATGAGCAGTTCTTC.

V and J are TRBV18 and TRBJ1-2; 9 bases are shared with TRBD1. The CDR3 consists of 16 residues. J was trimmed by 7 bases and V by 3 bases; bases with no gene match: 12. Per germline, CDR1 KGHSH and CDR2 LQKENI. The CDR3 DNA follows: TGTGCCAGCTCACCGGTCATAGCGGGACAGGGCGGTGGCTACACCTTC. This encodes CASSPVIAGQGGGYTF.

The CDR3 bases are TGTGCCAGCAGCTTATCATTGGGGCTGGAGACCCAGTACTTC. It encodes CASSLSLGLETQYF. The gene calls are TRBV11-1 and TRBJ2-5; D is possibly TRBD1 (5 bases). The CDR3 runs to 14 residues. Germline loops: CDR1 SGHAT, CDR2 FQDESV (reference sequence). V lost 2 bases and J lost 5, with 12 bases in between. Together with reference TRBV11-1 and TRBJ2-5, the CDR3 gives the full variable domain: EAEVAQSPRYKITEKSQAVAFWCDPISGHATLYWYRQILGQGPELLVQFQDESVVDDSQLPKDRFSAERLKGVDSTLKIQPAELGDSAMYLCASSLSLGLETQYFGPGTRLLVL.

This CDR3 is CARGRVKNSTNEKLFF. In DNA form, the CDR3 reads TGTGCCAGGGGCAGGGTAAAGAATAGTACTAATGAAAAACTGTTTTTT. This chain connects TRBV27 to TRBJ1-4; D might be TRBD1 (5 bases). There are 16 residues in the CDR3. With 9 bases removed from V and 2 bases from J, the gap between germline ends came to 19 bases. The V gene's germline CDR1 is MNHEY and CDR2 SMNVEV (reference sequence).

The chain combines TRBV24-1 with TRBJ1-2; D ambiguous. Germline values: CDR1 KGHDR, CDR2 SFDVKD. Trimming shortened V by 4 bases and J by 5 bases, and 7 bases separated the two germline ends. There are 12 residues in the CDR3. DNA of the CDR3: TGTGCCACCAGTGACAGTACGTATGGCTACACCTTC. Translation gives CATSDSTYGYTF.

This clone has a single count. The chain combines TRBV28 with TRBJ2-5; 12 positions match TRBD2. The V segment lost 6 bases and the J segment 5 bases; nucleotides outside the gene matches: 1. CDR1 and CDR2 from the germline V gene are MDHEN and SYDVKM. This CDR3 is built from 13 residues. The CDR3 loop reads CASSLAGGETQYF. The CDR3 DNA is TGTGCCAGCAGCCTAGCGGGAGGGGAGACCCAGTACTTC. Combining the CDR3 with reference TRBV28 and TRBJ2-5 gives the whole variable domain DVKVTQSSRYLVKRTGEKVFLECVQDMDHENMFWYRQDPGLGLRLIYFSYDVKMKEKGDIPEGYSVSREKKERFSLILESASTNQTSMYLCASSLAGGETQYFGPGTRLLVL.

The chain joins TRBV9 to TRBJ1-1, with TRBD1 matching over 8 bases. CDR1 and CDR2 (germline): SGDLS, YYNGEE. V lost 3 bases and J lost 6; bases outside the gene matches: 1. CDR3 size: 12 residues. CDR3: CASSGQGPEAFF. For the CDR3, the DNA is TGTGCCAGCAGCGGACAGGGGCCTGAAGCTTTCTTT.

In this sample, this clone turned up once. The CDR3 sequence: CASSSYGSQETQYF. The CDR3 DNA reads as TGTGCCAGCAGCTCCTACGGGAGCCAAGAGACCCAGTACTTC. The gene calls are TRBV7-2 and TRBJ2-5; possible D gene TRBD2, 6 bases. Deletions cut 4 bases from V and 1 base from J, with 10 bases between. There are 14 residues in the CDR3. Germline V CDR1 and CDR2: SGHTA, FQGNSA.

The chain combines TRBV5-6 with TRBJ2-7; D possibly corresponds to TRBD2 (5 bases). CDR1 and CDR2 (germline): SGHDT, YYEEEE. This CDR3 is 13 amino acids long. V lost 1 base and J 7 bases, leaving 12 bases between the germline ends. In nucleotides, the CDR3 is TGTGCCAGCAGCTTGCAGGTTCGAGGGGAGCAGTACTTC. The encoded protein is CASSLQVRGEQYF. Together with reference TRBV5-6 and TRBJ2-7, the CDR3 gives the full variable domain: DAGVTQSPTHLIKTRGQQVTLRCSPKSGHDTVSWYQQALGQGPQFIFQYYEEEERQRGNFPDRFSGHQFPNYSSELNVNALLLGDSALYLCASSLQVRGEQYFGPGTRLTVT.

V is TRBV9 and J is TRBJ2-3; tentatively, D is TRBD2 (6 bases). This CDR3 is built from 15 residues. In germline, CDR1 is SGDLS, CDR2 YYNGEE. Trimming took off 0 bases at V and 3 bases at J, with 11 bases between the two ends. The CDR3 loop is CASSVAGRGTDTQYF. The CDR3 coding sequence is TGTGCCAGCAGCGTAGCTGGCCGGGGGACAGATACGCAGTATTTT.

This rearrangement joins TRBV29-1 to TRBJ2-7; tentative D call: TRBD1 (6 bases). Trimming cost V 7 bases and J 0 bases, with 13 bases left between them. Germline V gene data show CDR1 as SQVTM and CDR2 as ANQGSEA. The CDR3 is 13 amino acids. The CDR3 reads CSAESDSSYEQYF. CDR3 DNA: TGCAGCGCAGAGTCGGACAGCTCCTACGAGCAGTACTTC.

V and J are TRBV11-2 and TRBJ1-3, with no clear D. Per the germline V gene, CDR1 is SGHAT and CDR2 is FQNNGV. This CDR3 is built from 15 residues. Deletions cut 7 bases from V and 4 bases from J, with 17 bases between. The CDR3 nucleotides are TGTGCCAGCAACTCCGCTAGTCTATTAGGAAACACCATATATTTT. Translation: CASNSASLLGNTIYF.

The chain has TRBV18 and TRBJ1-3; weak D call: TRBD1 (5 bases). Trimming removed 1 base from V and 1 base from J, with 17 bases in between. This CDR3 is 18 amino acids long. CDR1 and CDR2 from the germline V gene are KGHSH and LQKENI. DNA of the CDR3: TGTGCCAGCTCACCACTACCCCAGTGGACACCTTCTGGAAACACCATATATTTT. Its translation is CASSPLPQWTPSGNTIYF.

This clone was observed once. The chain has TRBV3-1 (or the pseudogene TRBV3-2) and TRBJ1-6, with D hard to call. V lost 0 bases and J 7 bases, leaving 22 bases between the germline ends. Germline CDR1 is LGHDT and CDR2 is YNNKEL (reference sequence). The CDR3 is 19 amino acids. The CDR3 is CASSQDSFIYGDYNSPLHF. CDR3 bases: TGTGCCAGCAGCCAAGATAGTTTCATATACGGGGATTACAATTCACCCCTCCACTTT.

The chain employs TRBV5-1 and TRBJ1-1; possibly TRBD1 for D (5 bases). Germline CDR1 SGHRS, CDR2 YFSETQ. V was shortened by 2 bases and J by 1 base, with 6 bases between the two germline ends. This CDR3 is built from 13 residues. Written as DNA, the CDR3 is TGCGCCAGCAGCTTTACAGGGAACACTGAAGCTTTCTTT. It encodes CASSFTGNTEAFF.

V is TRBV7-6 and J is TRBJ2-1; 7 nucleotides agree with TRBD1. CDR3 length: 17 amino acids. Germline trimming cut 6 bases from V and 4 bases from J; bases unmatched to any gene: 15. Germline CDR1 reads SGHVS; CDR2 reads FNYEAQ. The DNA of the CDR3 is TGTGCCAGCAGTCTAATCTGGTCAGGGGGTTCGTACAATGAGCAGTTCTTC. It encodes CASSLIWSGGSYNEQFF.

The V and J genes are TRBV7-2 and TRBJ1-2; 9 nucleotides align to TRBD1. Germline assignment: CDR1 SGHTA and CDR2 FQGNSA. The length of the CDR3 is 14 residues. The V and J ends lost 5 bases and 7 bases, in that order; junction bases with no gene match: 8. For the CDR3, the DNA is TGTGCCAGCAGCCCGGGGACAGGGTTAAGTGGCTACACCTTC. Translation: CASSPGTGLSGYTF.

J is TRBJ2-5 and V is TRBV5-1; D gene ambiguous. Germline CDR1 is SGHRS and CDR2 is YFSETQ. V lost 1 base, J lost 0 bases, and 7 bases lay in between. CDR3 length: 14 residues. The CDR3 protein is CASSLNAYQETQYF. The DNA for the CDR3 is TGCGCCAGCAGCTTGAACGCGTACCAAGAGACCCAGTACTTC.